The rows below give T cell receptor beta chains drawn from one sample of a study of shared clonotypes between healthy human individuals. The method was immunoSEQ multiplex PCR; TCRdb's version includes in-frame clones alone and lacks a portion of them. The profile shows some 1,600,000 clones, about 98% of them singletons. The sample taken for sequencing was naive CD4+ T cells sorted from blood. Receptors originate from a man between 25 and 39 years old in good health. Both conserved end residues are part of each CDR3. Fields, in order: V gene, D gene, J gene, clone size, CDR3 protein, CDR3 DNA. D genes are given only for firm matches. The size field is filled for only some rows; it gives once, few, many or a size class.

v_call: TRBV11-3
d_call: .
j_call: TRBJ2-7
clone_size: .
cdr3_aa: CASSKGQEYEQYF
cdr3_nt: TGTGCCAGCAGCAAGGGGCAGGAGTACGAGCAGTACTTC

v_call: TRBV6-5
d_call: TRBD2
j_call: TRBJ2-5
clone_size: .
cdr3_aa: CASSLLAGGPKTQYF
cdr3_nt: TGTGCCAGCAGTTTGTTAGCGGGAGGGCCTAAGACCCAGTACTTC

v_call: TRBV30
d_call: .
j_call: TRBJ2-5
clone_size: .
cdr3_aa: CAWDPIGVRRSQETQYF
cdr3_nt: TGTGCCTGGGACCCTATAGGTGTTCGGAGGAGCCAAGAGACCCAGTACTTC

v_call: TRBV7-9
d_call: .
j_call: TRBJ1-1
clone_size: .
cdr3_aa: CASSYRVVNTEAFF
cdr3_nt: TGTGCCAGCAGCTACCGGGTGGTGAACACTGAAGCTTTCTTT

v_call: TRBV9
d_call: .
j_call: TRBJ2-7
clone_size: .
cdr3_aa: CASSVEAGSYEQYF
cdr3_nt: TGTGCCAGCAGCGTAGAGGCGGGATCCTACGAGCAGTACTTC

v_call: TRBV5-1
d_call: TRBD1
j_call: TRBJ2-5
clone_size: .
cdr3_aa: CASSLTGSWETQYF
cdr3_nt: TGCGCCAGCAGCCTGACAGGGTCATGGGAGACCCAGTACTTC

v_call: TRBV6-1
d_call: .
j_call: TRBJ2-2
clone_size: .
cdr3_aa: CASSEVLGNTGELFF
cdr3_nt: TGTGCCAGCAGTGAAGTTTTAGGGAACACCGGGGAGCTGTTTTTT

v_call: TRBV5-4
d_call: .
j_call: TRBJ2-6
clone_size: .
cdr3_aa: CASSFGGLGSGANVLTF
cdr3_nt: TGTGCCAGCAGCTTTGGTGGCCTGGGATCTGGGGCCAACGTCCTGACTTTC

v_call: TRBV4-3
d_call: .
j_call: TRBJ1-3
clone_size: .
cdr3_aa: CASSPSGGSGNTIYF
cdr3_nt: TGCGCCAGCAGCCCTTCCGGGGGATCGGGAAACACCATATATTTT

v_call: TRBV6-1
d_call: TRBD1
j_call: TRBJ1-2
clone_size: .
cdr3_aa: CASSAGQANYGYTF
cdr3_nt: TGTGCCAGCAGTGCCGGACAGGCCAACTATGGCTACACCTTC

v_call: TRBV19
d_call: .
j_call: TRBJ2-5
clone_size: .
cdr3_aa: CASSIGLGETQYF
cdr3_nt: TGTGCCAGTAGTATAGGACTCGGAGAGACCCAGTACTTC

v_call: TRBV15
d_call: .
j_call: TRBJ1-5
clone_size: .
cdr3_aa: CATSRDLLQDRNQPQHF
cdr3_nt: TGTGCCACCAGCAGAGATCTCCTACAAGACAGAAATCAGCCCCAGCATTTT

v_call: TRBV7-9
d_call: .
j_call: TRBJ2-7
clone_size: .
cdr3_aa: CASSRAGIVLSLQYF
cdr3_nt: TGTGCCAGCAGCAGGGCAGGGATCGTACTATCACTGCAGTACTTC

v_call: TRBV5-1
d_call: .
j_call: TRBJ2-3
clone_size: .
cdr3_aa: CASSSMDGSDTQYF
cdr3_nt: TGCGCCAGCAGCTCCATGGATGGTTCAGATACGCAGTATTTT

v_call: TRBV6-5
d_call: .
j_call: TRBJ2-1
clone_size: .
cdr3_aa: CASSYRFRYNEQFF
cdr3_nt: TGTGCCAGCAGTTACCGTTTTCGGTACAATGAGCAGTTCTTC

v_call: TRBV5-4
d_call: .
j_call: TRBJ2-2
clone_size: .
cdr3_aa: CASSPLGLARDTGELFF
cdr3_nt: TGTGCCAGCAGCCCGTTAGGGCTAGCGCGGGACACCGGGGAGCTGTTTTTT

v_call: TRBV2
d_call: .
j_call: TRBJ1-4
clone_size: .
cdr3_aa: CASTKDRENEKLFF
cdr3_nt: TGTGCCAGCACTAAGGACAGAGAGAATGAAAAACTGTTTTTT

v_call: TRBV27
d_call: TRBD1
j_call: TRBJ2-1
clone_size: once
cdr3_aa: CASSLLGTGQDDEQFF
cdr3_nt: TGTGCCAGCAGTTTATTGGGGACAGGTCAGGATGATGAGCAGTTCTTC

v_call: TRBV29-1
d_call: TRBD1
j_call: TRBJ2-3
clone_size: .
cdr3_aa: CSVEGQNTDTQYF
cdr3_nt: TGCAGCGTTGAGGGACAGAACACAGATACGCAGTATTTT

v_call: TRBV7-9
d_call: .
j_call: TRBJ1-4
clone_size: .
cdr3_aa: CASSLTQKEKLFF
cdr3_nt: TGTGCCAGCAGCTTAACCCAGAAAGAAAAACTGTTTTTT

v_call: TRBV30
d_call: TRBD1
j_call: TRBJ1-2
clone_size: .
cdr3_aa: CAWRSGGGFRAYGYTF
cdr3_nt: TGTGCCTGGAGGTCAGGGGGCGGTTTTCGCGCCTATGGCTACACCTTC

v_call: TRBV7-2
d_call: .
j_call: TRBJ2-1
clone_size: .
cdr3_aa: CASSLGAGADEQFF
cdr3_nt: TGTGCCAGCAGCTTAGGCGCTGGTGCTGATGAGCAGTTCTTC

v_call: TRBV4-1
d_call: TRBD1
j_call: TRBJ1-4
clone_size: .
cdr3_aa: CASSQSAPRTGFSTNEKLFF
cdr3_nt: TGCGCCAGCAGCCAATCCGCCCCACGGACAGGGTTCTCAACTAATGAAAAACTGTTTTTT

v_call: TRBV7-9
d_call: .
j_call: TRBJ1-1
clone_size: .
cdr3_aa: CASTQSFIDTEAFF
cdr3_nt: TGTGCCAGCACCCAATCCTTCATAGACACTGAAGCTTTCTTT

v_call: TRBV6-1
d_call: .
j_call: TRBJ2-7
clone_size: .
cdr3_aa: CASSEGGYRYEQYF
cdr3_nt: TGTGCCAGCAGTGAAGGGGGATACCGCTACGAGCAGTACTTC

v_call: TRBV30
d_call: .
j_call: TRBJ1-1
clone_size: .
cdr3_aa: CAWSVLQGSMNTEAFF
cdr3_nt: TGTGCCTGGAGTGTACTTCAGGGGAGTATGAACACTGAAGCTTTCTTT

v_call: TRBV11-3
d_call: TRBD2
j_call: TRBJ2-3
clone_size: once
cdr3_aa: CASSPGTGRSTSGRTDTQYF
cdr3_nt: TGTGCCAGCAGCCCCGGGACAGGTCGTTCTACTAGCGGGAGGACAGATACGCAGTATTTT

v_call: TRBV10-3
d_call: TRBD2
j_call: TRBJ2-3
clone_size: .
cdr3_aa: CATRVGAGEPTDTQYF
cdr3_nt: TGTGCCACCAGGGTCGGGGCGGGGGAACCCACAGATACGCAGTATTTT